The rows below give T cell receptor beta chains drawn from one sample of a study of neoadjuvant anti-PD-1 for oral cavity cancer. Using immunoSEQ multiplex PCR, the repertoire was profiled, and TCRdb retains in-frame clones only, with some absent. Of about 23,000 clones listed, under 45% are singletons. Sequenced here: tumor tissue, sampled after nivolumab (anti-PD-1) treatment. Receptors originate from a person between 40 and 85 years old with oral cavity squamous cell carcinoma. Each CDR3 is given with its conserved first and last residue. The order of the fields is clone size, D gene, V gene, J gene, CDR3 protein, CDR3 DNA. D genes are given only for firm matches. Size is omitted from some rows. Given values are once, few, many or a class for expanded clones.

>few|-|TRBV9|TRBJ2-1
CASSPSVRGYNNEQFF
TGTGCCAGCAGCCCTAGTGTCAGGGGCTATAACAATGAGCAGTTCTTC
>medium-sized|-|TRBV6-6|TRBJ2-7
CASSPSRYEQYF
TGTGCCAGCAGCCCCAGCCGCTACGAGCAGTACTTC
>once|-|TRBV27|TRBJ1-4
CASSTRGGAEKLFF
TGTGCCAGCAGTACCCGGGGGGGTGCTGAAAAACTGTTTTTT
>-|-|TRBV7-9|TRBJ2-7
CASSPRRQDYSYEQYF
TGTGCCAGCAGCCCCCGCCGCCAGGACTACTCCTACGAGCAGTACTTC
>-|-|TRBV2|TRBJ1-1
CASSPRAGMNTEAFF
TGTGCCAGCAGTCCCCGGGCGGGGATGAACACTGAAGCTTTCTTT
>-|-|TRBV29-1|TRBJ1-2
CSVSGANYGYTF
TGCAGCGTCTCAGGTGCTAACTATGGCTACACCTTC
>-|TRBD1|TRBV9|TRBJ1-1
CASSIGQGASEAFF
TGTGCCAGCAGCATCGGACAGGGGGCGTCTGAAGCTTTCTTT
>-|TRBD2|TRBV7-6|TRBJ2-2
CASSHKSGVTGELFF
TGTGCCAGCAGCCATAAAAGCGGGGTGACCGGGGAGCTGTTTTTT
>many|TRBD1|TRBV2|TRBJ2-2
CASKGTENTGELFF
TGTGCCAGCAAGGGGACAGAAAACACCGGGGAGCTGTTTTTT
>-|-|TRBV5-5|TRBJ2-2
CASSPVGAGELFF
TGTGCCAGCAGCCCGGTGGGGGCCGGGGAGCTGTTTTTT
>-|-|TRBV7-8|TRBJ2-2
CASSYGGANTGELFF
TGTGCCAGCAGCTACGGGGGAGCGAACACCGGGGAGCTGTTTTTT
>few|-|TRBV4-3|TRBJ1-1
CASSQDMGRPYEAFF
TGCGCCAGCAGCCAAGATATGGGACGGCCCTATGAAGCTTTCTTT
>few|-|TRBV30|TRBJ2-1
CAWDRYNEQFF
TGTGCCTGGGACAGGTACAATGAGCAGTTCTTC
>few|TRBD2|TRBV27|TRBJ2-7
CASSPGGYEQYF
TGTGCCAGCAGCCCGGGGGGCTACGAGCAGTACTTC
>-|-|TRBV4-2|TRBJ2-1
CASSLPQGPGNEQFF
TGTGCCAGCAGCCTACCACAGGGTCCGGGCAATGAGCAGTTCTTC
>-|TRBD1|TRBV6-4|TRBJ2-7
CASSDRLAGDRGDYEQYF
TGTGCCAGCAGCGACCGCTTGGCGGGGGACAGGGGGGACTACGAGCAGTACTTC
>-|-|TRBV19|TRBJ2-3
CASSINQGTDTQYF
TGTGCCAGTAGTATTAACCAGGGGACGGATACGCAGTATTTT